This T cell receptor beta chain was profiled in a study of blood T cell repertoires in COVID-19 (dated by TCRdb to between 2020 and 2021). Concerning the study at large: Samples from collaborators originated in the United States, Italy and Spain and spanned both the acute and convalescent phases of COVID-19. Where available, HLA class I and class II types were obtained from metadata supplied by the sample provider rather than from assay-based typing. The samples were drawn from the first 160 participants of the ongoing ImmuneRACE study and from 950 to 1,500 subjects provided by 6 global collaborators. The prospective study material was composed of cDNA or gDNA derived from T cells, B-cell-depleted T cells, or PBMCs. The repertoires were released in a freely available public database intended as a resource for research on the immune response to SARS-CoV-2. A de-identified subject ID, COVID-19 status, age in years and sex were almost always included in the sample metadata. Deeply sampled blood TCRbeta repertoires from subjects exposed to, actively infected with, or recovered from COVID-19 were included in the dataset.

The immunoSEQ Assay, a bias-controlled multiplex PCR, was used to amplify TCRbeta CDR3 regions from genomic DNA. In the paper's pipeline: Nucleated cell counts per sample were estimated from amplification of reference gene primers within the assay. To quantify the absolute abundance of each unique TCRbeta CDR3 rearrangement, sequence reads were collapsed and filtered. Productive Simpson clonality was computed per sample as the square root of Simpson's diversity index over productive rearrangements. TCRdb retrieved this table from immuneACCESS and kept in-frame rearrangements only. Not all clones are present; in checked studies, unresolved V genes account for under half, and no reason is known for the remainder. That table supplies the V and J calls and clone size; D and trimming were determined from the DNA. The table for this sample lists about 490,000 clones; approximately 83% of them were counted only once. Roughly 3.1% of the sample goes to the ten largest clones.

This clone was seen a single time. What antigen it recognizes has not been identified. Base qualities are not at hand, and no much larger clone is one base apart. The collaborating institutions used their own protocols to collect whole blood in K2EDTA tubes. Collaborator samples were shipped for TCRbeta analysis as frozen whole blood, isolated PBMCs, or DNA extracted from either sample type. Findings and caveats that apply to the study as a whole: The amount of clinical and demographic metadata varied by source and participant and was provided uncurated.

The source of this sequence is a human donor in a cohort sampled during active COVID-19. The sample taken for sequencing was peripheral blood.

The DNA reads TGTGCCTGGACCCCGGGGGGGGAGGAGGCTTTCTTT. Its protein product is CAWTPGGEEAFF. Recombination linked TRBV30 to TRBJ1-1, and possibly TRBD1, on 5 matching bases. The CDR3 has 12 amino acids, counting the end cysteine and phenylalanine. Only CDR3 DNA remains: 36 bases, in frame from the first base. CDR1 and CDR2 (GTSNPN, SVGIG) derive from the germline V gene (reference sequence). V is cut by 4 bases and J by 11 bases, and the space between the germline ends is 17 bases.